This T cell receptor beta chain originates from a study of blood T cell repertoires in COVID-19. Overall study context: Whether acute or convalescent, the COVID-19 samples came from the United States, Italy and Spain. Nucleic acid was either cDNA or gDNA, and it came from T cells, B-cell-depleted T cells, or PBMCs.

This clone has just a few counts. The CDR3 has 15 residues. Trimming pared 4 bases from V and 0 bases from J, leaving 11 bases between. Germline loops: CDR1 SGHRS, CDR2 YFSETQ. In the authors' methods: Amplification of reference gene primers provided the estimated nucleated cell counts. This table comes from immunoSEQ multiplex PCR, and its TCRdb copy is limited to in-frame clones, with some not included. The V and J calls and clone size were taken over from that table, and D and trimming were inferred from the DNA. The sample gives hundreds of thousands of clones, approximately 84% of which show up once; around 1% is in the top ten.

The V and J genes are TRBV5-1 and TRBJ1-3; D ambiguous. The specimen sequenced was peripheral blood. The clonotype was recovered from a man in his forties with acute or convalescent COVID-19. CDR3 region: CASSTGGHSGNTIYF. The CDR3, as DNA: TGCGCCAGCAGCACCGGCGGCCACTCTGGAAACACCATATATTTT.